Sequencing of this T cell receptor (beta chain) was carried out in a study of cytomegalovirus exposure and HLA in healthy donors. The study's findings and limits: It is likely that the observed cluster of highly shared sequence variants was a sequencing artifact. Cytomegalovirus status was reportedly diagnosed by the classifier with high specificity and sensitivity.

Regarding this clone: Its antigen remains unknown.

Trimming cost V 4 bases and J 5 bases; bases outside gene matches: 3. Germline CDR1 MNHEY, CDR2 SVGAGI. The CDR3 spans 13 residues. Primers included in the PCR were 60 Vbeta and 13 Jbeta primers. Sequenced by immunoSEQ multiplex PCR; TCRdb stores in-frame clones only, minus some. Of 100,000 or so clones listed, under 85% are singletons. This receptor was taken from a man aged 30-40 years in good health and CMV-seronegative. Sequenced: PBMCs. The rearrangement uses TRBV6-5 and TRBJ1-2; the match to TRBD1 covers 8 bases. The CDR3 spells CASSSTGDYGYTF. In DNA, the CDR3 is TGTGCCAGCAGTTCGACAGGGGATTATGGCTACACCTTC.